This entry features one T cell receptor beta chain sequence. The data were taken from a study of cytomegalovirus exposure and HLA in healthy donors. Background on the study: Unique TCR beta sequences numbering approximately 120 million came from around 180 million T cells in an earlier analysis.

The CDR3 is made up of 16 amino acids. The V gene's germline CDR1 is LGHNA and CDR2 YNFKEQ. With 3 bases removed from V and 1 base from J, the gap between germline ends came to 12 bases. PCR used 60 Vbeta primers and 13 Jbeta primers. Assay: immunoSEQ multiplex PCR; the TCRdb copy retains only in-frame clones and omits some. The data contain 100,000 or so clones, about 85% of them singletons. This clonotype was obtained from a man aged 30 to 39 in good health and CMV-seronegative. Source material: PBMCs. The rearrangement links TRBV4-2 to TRBJ2-2; a weak D match, TRBD2 (6 bases). As DNA, the CDR3 is TGTGCCAGCAGCCACGGAGCAGCGGGGAACACCGGGGAGCTGTTTTTT. Its translation is CASSHGAAGNTGELFF.